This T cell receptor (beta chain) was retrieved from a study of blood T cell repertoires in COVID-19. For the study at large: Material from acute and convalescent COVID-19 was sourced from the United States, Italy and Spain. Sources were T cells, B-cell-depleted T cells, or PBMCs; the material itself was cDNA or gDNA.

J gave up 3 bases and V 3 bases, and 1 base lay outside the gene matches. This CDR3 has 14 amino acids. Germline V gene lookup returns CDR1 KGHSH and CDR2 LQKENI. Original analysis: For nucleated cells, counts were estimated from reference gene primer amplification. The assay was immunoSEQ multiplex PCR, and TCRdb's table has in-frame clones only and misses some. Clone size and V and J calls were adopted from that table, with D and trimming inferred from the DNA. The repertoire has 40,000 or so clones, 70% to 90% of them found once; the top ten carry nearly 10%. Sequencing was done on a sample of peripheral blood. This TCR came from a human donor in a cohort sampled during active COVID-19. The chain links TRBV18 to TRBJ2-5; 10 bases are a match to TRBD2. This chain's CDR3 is CASSPGLAEETQYF. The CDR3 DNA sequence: TGTGCCAGCTCACCCGGACTAGCGGAAGAGACCCAGTACTTC.